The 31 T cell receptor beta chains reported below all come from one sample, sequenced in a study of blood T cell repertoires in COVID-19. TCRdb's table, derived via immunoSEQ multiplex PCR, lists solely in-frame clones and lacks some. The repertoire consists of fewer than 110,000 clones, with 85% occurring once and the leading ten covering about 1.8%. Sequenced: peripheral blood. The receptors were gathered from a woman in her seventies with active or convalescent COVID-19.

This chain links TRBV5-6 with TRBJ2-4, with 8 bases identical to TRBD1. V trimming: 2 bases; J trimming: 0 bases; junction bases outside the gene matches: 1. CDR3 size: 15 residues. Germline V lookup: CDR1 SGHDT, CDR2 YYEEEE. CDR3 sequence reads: CASSFGQGAKNIQYF. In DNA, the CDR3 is TGTGCCAGCAGCTTTGGACAGGGAGCCAAAAACATTCAGTACTTC.

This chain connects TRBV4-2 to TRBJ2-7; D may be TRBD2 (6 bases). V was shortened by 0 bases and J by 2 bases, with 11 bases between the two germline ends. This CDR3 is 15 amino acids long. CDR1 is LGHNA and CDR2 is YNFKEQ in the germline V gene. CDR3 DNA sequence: TGTGCCAGCAGCCAAGATTACGGGGGAACCTACGAGCAGTACTTC. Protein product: CASSQDYGGTYEQYF.

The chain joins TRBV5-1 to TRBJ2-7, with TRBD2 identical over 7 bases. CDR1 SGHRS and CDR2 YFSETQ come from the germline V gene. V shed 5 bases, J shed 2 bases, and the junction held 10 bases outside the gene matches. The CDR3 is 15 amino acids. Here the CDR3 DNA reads TGCGCCAGCAGTTTCGGGACTAACCTAGCCTACGAGCAGTACTTC. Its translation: CASSFGTNLAYEQYF.

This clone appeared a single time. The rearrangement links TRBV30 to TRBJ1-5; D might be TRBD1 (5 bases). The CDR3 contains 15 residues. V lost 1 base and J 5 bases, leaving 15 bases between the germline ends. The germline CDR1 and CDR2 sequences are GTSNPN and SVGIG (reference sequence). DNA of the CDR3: TGTGCCTGGAGTGAAAAGGGACTGTACCATCAGCCCCAGCATTTT. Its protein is CAWSEKGLYHQPQHF. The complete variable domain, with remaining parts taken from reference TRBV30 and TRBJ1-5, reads SQTIHQWPATLVQPVGSPLSLECTVEGTSNPNLYWYRQAAGRGLQLLFYSVGIGQISSEVPQNLSASRPQDRQFILSSKKLLLSDSGFYLCAWSEKGLYHQPQHFGDGTRLSIL.

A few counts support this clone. DNA of the CDR3: TGTGCCAGCAGTTACGTTGGACAGGAGAAGGGCTACACCTTC. Translated: CASSYVGQEKGYTF. The gene calls are TRBV6-5 and TRBJ1-2; 7 bases are shared with TRBD1. Germline lookup yields CDR1 MNHEY and CDR2 SVGAGI. V shed 2 bases, J shed 8 bases, and the junction held 8 bases outside the gene matches. This CDR3 has 14 residues.

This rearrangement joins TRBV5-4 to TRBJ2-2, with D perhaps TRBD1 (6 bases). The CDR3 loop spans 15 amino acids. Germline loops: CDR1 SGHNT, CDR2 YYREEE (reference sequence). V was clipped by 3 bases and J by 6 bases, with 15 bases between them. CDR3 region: CASSSRVAGAGELFF. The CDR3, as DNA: TGTGCCAGCAGCTCCCGAGTGGCAGGGGCCGGGGAGCTGTTTTTT.

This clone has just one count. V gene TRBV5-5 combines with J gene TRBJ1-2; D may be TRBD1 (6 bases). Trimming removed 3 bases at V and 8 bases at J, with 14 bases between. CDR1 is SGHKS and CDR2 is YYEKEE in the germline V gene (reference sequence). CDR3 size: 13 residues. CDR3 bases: TGTGCCAGCAGCTCATGGACAGTATTGGGCTACACCTTC. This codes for CASSSWTVLGYTF. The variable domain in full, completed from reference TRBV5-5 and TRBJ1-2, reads DAGVTQSPTHLIKTRGQQVTLRCSPISGHKSVSWYQQVLGQGPQFIFQYYEKEERGRGNFPDRFSARQFPNYSSELNVNALLLGDSALYLCASSSWTVLGYTFGSGTRLTVV.

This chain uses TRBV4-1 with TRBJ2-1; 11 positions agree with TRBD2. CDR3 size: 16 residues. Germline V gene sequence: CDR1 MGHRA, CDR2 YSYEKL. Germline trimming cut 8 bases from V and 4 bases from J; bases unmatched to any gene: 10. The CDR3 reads CASAHPSSGRYNEQFF. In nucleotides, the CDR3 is TGCGCCAGCGCACACCCTTCTAGCGGGAGGTACAATGAGCAGTTCTTC.

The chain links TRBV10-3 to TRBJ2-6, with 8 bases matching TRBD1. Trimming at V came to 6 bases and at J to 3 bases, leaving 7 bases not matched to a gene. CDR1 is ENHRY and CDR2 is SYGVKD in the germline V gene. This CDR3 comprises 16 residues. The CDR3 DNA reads TGTGCCATCAGCCCAACAGGGGGAGGTGGGGCCAACGTCCTGACTTTC. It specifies CAISPTGGGGANVLTF.

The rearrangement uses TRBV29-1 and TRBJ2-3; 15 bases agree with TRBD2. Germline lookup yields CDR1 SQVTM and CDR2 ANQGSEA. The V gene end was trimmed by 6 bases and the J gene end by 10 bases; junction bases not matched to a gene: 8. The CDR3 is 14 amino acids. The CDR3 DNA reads TGCAGCGTGGCCGGGACTAGCGGGGGGCTGGCGCAGTATTTT. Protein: CSVAGTSGGLAQYF.

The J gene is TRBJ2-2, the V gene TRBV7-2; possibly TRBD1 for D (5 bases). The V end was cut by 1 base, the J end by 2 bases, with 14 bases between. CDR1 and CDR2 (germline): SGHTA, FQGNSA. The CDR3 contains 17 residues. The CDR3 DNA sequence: TGTGCCAGCAGCTTAGAGTCCCGACAGACCAACACCGGGGAGCTGTTTTTT. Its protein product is CASSLESRQTNTGELFF.

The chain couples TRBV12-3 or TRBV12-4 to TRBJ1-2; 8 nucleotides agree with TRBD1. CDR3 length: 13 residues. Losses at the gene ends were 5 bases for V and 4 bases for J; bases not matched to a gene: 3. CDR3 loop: CASSRTGSYGYTF. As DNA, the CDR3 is TGTGCCAGCAGTAGGACAGGGTCCTATGGCTACACCTTC.

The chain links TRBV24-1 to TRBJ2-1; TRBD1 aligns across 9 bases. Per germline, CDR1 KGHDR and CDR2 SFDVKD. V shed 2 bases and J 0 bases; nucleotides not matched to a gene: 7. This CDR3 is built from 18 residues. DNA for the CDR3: TGTGCCACCAGTGATTCTACAGGGGGCAGGCCCTCCTACAATGAGCAGTTCTTC. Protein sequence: CATSDSTGGRPSYNEQFF.

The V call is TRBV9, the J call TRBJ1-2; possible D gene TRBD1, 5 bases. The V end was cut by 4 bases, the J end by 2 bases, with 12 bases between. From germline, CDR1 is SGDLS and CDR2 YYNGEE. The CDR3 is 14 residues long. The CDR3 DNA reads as TGTGCCAGCAGCCCCCCCGGGGGAAACTATGGCTACACCTTC. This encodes CASSPPGGNYGYTF.

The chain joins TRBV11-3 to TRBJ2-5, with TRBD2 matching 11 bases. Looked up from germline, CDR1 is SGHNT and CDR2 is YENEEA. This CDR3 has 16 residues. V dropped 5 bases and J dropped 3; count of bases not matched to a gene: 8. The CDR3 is CASSHRTSGLKETQYF. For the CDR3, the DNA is TGTGCCAGCAGCCACCGGACTAGCGGGTTAAAAGAGACCCAGTACTTC.

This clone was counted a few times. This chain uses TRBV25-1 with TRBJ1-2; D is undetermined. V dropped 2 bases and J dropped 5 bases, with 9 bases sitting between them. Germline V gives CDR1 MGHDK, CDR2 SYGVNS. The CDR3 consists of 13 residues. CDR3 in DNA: TGTGCCAGCAGTGAACGAACGGGTTATGGCTACACCTTC. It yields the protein CASSERTGYGYTF.

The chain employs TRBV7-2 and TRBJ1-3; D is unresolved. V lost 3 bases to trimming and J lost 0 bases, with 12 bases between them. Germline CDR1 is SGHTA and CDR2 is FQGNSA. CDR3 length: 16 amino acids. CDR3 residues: CASSFSSALSGNTIYF. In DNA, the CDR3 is TGTGCCAGCAGCTTCTCCAGTGCCCTCTCTGGAAACACCATATATTTT. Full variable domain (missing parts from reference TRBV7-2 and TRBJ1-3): GAGVSQSPSNKVTEKGKDVELRCDPISGHTALYWYRQSLGQGLEFLIYFQGNSAPDKSGLPSDRFSAERTGGSVSTLTIQRTQQEDSAVYLCASSFSSALSGNTIYFGEGSWLTVV.

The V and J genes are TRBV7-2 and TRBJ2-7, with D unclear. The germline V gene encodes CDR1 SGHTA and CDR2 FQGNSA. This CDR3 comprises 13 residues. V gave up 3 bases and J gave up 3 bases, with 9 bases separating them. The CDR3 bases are TGTGCCAGCAGCTTGAGTACTCTCTACGAGCAGTACTTC. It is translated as CASSLSTLYEQYF.

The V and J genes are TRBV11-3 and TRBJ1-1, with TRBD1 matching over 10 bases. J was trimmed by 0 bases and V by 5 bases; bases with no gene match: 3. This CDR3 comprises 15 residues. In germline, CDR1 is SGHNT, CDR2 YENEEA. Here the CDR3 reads CASSPGQGVNTEAFF. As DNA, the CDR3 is TGTGCCAGCAGCCCCGGACAGGGGGTGAACACTGAAGCTTTCTTT.

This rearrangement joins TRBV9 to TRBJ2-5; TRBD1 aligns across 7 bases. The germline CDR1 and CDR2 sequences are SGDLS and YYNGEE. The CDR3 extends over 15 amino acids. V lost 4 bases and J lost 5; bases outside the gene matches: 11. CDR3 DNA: TGTGCCAGCAGCAAATCCGGGACAGCCTCCGAGACCCAGTACTTC. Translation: CASSKSGTASETQYF.

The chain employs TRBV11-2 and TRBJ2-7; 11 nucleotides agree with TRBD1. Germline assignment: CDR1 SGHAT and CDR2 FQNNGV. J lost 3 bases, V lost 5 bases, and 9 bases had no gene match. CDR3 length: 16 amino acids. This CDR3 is CASSKWGQGDFYEQYF. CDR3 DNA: TGTGCCAGCAGCAAATGGGGACAGGGGGACTTCTACGAGCAGTACTTC. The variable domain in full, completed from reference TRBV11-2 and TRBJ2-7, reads EAGVAQSPRYKIIEKRQSVAFWCNPISGHATLYWYQQILGQGPKLLIQFQNNGVVDDSQLPKDRFSAERLKGVDSTLKIQPAKLEDSAVYLCASSKWGQGDFYEQYFGPGTRLTVT.

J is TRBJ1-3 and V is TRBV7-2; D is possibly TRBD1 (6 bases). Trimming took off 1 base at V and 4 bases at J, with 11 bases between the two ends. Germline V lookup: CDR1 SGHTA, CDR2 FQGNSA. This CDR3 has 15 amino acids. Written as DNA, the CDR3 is TGTGCCAGCAGCTTAGTTGCAGGGACAGGAAACACCATATATTTT. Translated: CASSLVAGTGNTIYF.

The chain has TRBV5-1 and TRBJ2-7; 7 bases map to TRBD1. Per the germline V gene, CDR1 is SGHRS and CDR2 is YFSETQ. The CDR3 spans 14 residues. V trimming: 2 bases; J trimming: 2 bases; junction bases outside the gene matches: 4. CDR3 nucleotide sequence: TGCGCCAGCAGCTTTCAAGGACAGGCCTACGAGCAGTACTTC. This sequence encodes CASSFQGQAYEQYF.

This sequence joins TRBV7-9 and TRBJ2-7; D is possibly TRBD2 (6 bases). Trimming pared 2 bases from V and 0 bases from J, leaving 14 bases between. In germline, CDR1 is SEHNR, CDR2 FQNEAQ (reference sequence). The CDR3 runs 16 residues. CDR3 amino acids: CASSLRSGLSSYEQYF. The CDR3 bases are TGTGCCAGCAGCTTACGTAGCGGATTAAGCTCCTACGAGCAGTACTTC.

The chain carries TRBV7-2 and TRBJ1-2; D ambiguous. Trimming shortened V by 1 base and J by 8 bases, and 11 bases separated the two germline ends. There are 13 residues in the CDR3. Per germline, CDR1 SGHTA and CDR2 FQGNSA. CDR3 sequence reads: CASSLGLSGGYTF. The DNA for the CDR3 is TGTGCCAGCAGCTTAGGACTAAGCGGCGGCTACACCTTC.

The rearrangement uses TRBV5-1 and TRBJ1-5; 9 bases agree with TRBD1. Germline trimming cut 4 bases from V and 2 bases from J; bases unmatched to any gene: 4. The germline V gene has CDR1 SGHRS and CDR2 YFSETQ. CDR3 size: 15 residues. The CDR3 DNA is TGCGCCAGCAGCCTGGGGACAGGGCGCAATCAGCCCCAGCATTTT. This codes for CASSLGTGRNQPQHF. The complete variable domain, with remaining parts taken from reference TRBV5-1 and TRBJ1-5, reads KAGVTQTPRYLIKTRGQQVTLSCSPISGHRSVSWYQQTPGQGLQFLFEYFSETQRNKGNFPGRFSGRQFSNSRSEMNVSTLELGDSALYLCASSLGTGRNQPQHFGDGTRLSIL.

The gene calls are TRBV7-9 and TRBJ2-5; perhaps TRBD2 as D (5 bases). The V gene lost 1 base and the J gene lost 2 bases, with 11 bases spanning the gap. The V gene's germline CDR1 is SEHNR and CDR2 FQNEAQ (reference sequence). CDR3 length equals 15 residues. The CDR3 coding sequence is TGTGCCAGCAGCTTAGTTAGCGCCGGTCAAGAGACCCAGTACTTC. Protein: CASSLVSAGQETQYF.

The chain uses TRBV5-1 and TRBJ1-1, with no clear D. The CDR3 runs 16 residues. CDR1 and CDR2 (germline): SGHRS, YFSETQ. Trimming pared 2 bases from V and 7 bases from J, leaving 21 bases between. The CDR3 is CASSFKGPDLGSEAFF. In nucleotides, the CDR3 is TGCGCCAGCAGCTTTAAAGGTCCCGATTTGGGCAGTGAAGCTTTCTTT.

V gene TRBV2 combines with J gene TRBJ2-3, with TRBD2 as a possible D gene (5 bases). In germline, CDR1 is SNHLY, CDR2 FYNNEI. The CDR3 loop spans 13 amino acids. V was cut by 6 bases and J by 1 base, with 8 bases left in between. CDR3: CASSYSGTDTQYF. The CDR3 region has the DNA TGTGCCAGCAGCTATAGCGGCACAGATACGCAGTATTTT.

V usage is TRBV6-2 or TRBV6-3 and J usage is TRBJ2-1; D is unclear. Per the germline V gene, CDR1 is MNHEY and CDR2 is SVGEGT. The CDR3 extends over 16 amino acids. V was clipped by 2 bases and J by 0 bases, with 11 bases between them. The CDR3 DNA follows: TGTGCCAGCAGTTACCCTTCCCTGAGCTCCTACAATGAGCAGTTCTTC. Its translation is CASSYPSLSSYNEQFF.

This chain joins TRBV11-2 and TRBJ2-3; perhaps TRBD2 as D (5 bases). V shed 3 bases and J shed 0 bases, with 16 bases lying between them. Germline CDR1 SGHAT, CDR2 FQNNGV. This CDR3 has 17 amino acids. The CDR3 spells CASSLNNGVISTDTQYF. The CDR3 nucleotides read TGTGCCAGCAGCTTGAATAACGGGGTGATAAGCACAGATACGCAGTATTTT.